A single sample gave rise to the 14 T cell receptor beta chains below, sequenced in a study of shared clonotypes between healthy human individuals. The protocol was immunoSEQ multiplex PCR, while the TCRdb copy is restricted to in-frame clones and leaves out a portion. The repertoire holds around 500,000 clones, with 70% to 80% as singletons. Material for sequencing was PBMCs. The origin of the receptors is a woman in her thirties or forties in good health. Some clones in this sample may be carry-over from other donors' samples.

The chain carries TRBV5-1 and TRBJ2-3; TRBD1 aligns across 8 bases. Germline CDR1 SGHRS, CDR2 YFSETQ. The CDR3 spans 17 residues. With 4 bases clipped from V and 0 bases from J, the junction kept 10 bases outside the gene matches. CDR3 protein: CASSEDGTGDSTDTQYF. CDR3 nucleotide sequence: TGCGCCAGCAGCGAGGATGGGACAGGTGATAGCACAGATACGCAGTATTTT.

The CDR3 sequence is CASSQDLNSITEAFF. The CDR3 bases are TGTGCCAGCAGCCAAGATCTAAACAGCATCACTGAAGCTTTCTTT. V usage is TRBV14 and J usage is TRBJ1-1; no reliable D call. Germline assignment: CDR1 SGHDN and CDR2 FVKESK. This CDR3 is 15 amino acids long. V lost 0 bases and J lost 4, with 12 bases in between.

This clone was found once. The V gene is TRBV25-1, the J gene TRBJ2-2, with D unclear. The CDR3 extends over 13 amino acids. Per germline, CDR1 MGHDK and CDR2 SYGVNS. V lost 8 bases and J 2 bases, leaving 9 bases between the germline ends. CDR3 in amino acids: CASSLVNTGELFF. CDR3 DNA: TGTGCCAGCTCCCTCGTTAACACCGGGGAGCTGTTTTTT. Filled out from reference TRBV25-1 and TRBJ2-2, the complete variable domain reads EADIYQTPRYLVIGTGKKITLECSQTMGHDKMYWYQQDPGMELHLIHYSYGVNSTEKGDLSSESTVSRIRTEHFPLTLESARPSHTSQYLCASSLVNTGELFFGEGSRLTVL.

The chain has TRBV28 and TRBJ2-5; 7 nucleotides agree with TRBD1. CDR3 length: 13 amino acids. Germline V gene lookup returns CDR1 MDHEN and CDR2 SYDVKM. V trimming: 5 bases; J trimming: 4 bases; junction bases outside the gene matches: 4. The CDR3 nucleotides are TGTGCCAGCAGTGATACAGGGGCAGAGACCCAGTACTTC. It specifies CASSDTGAETQYF.

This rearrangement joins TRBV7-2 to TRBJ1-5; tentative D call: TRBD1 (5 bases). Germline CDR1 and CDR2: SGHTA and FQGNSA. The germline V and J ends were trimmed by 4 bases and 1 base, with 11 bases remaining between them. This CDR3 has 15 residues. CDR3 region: CASSSRSGSNQPQHF. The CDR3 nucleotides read TGTGCCAGCAGCTCCCGGTCAGGGAGCAATCAGCCCCAGCATTTT.

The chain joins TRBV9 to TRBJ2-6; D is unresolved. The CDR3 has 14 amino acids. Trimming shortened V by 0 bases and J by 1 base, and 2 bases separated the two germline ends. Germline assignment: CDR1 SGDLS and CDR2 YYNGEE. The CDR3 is CASSVGSGANVLTF. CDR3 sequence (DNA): TGTGCCAGCAGCGTAGGGTCTGGGGCCAACGTCCTGACTTTC.

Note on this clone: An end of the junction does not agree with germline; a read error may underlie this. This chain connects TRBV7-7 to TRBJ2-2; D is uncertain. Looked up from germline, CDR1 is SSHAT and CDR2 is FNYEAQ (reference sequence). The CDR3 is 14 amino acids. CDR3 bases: TGTGCTAGCAGCTTAGTGCAGGCCGGCGGGGAGCTGTTTTTT. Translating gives CASSLVQAGGELFF. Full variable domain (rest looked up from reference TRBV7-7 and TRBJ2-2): GAGVSQSPRYKVTKRGQDVTLRCDPISSHATLYWYQQALGQGPEFLTYFNYEAQPDKSGLPSDRFSAERPEGSISTLTIQRTEQRDSAMYRCASSLVQAGGELFFGEGSRLTVL.

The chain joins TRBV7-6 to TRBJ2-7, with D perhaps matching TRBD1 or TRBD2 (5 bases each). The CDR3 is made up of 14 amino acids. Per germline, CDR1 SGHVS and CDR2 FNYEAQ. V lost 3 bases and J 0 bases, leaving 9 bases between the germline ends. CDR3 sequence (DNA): TGTGCCAGCAGCTTCCGGGACGGCTCCTACGAGCAGTACTTC. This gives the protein CASSFRDGSYEQYF.

DNA of the CDR3: TGTGCCAGCAGCCGTACGGGACAGGGGGTAGACACCGGGGAGCTGTTTTTT. Translation gives CASSRTGQGVDTGELFF. The chain has TRBV7-8 and TRBJ2-2; 11 nucleotides agree with TRBD1. The CDR3 length is 17 residues. The ends lost 5 bases at V and 3 bases at J; junction bases unmatched: 8. CDR1 is SGHVS, CDR2 FQNEAQ, per germline.

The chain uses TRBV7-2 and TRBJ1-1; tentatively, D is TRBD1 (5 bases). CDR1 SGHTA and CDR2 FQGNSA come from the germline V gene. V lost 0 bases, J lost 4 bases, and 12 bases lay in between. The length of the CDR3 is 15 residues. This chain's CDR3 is CASSLASTTGTEAFF. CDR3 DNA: TGTGCCAGCAGCTTAGCGTCTACTACAGGCACTGAAGCTTTCTTT.

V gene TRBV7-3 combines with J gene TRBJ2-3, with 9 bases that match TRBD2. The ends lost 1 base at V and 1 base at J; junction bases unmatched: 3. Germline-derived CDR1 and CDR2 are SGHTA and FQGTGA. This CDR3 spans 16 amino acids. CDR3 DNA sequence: TGTGCCAGCAGCTTAAATATAGCGGGAGGCACAGATACGCAGTATTTT. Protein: CASSLNIAGGTDTQYF.

The CDR3: CAWSVGGEQYF. CDR3 nucleotides: TGTGCCTGGAGCGTGGGGGGCGAGCAGTACTTC. The rearrangement joins TRBV30 to TRBJ2-5; tentative D call: TRBD2 (6 bases). The J call may be mistaken, given a closer DNA end match to TRBJ2-7. Germline-derived CDR1 and CDR2 are GTSNPN and SVGIG (reference sequence). The CDR3 is made up of 11 amino acids.

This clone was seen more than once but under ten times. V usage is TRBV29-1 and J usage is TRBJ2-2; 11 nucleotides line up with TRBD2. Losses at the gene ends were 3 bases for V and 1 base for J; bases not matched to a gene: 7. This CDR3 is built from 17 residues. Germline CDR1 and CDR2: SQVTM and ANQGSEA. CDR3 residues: CSVEQGGLAGNTGELFF. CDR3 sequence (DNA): TGCAGCGTTGAGCAGGGTGGACTAGCGGGGAACACCGGGGAGCTGTTTTTT.

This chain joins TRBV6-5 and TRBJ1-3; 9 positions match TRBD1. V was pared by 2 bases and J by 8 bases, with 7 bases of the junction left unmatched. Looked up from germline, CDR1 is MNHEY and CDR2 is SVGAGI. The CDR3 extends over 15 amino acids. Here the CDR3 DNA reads TGTGCCAGCAGTTACGGTGGGACAGGGAGTCACACCATATATTTT. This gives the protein CASSYGGTGSHTIYF.